This entry lists 8 T cell receptor beta chains sequenced from one sample in a study of OX40 agonist ivuxolimab in advanced cancers. The protocol was immunoSEQ multiplex PCR, while the TCRdb copy is restricted to in-frame clones and leaves out a portion. The sample includes roughly 70,000 clones, roughly 89% of them seen just once. The input for sequencing was CD4+ or CD8+ T cells sorted from blood, taken in a trial of the OX40 agonist ivuxolimab. Receptors were obtained from an adult with an advanced solid tumor such as melanoma, head and neck, liver or kidney cancer.

The chain uses TRBV4-3 and TRBJ2-3, with 13 bases lining up with TRBD2. Germline V lookup: CDR1 LGHNA, CDR2 YSLEER. V shed 1 base and J 6 bases; nucleotides not matched to a gene: 1. The CDR3 consists of 15 residues. The CDR3 DNA is TGCGCCAGCAGCCAAGTGGGACTAGCGGGGGATACGCAGTATTTT. Its translation: CASSQVGLAGDTQYF.

The chain is built from TRBV5-5 and TRBJ1-5; 11 bases agree with TRBD1. The V gene's germline CDR1 is SGHKS and CDR2 YYEKEE (reference sequence). V lost 1 base to trimming and J lost 3 bases; unmatched junction nucleotides: 3. The CDR3 is 16 amino acids. Here the CDR3 DNA reads TGTGCCAGCAGCTTGCGGGGACAGGGGGACAATCAGCCCCAGCATTTT. Encoded protein: CASSLRGQGDNQPQHF. Full variable domain (outside the CDR3, taken from reference TRBV5-5 and TRBJ1-5): DAGVTQSPTHLIKTRGQQVTLRCSPISGHKSVSWYQQVLGQGPQFIFQYYEKEERGRGNFPDRFSARQFPNYSSELNVNALLLGDSALYLCASSLRGQGDNQPQHFGDGTRLSIL.

The J gene is TRBJ1-1, the V gene TRBV1. TRBV1 is designated a pseudogene. The CDR3 runs to 11 residues. The CDR3 sequence is CTSSREDEAFF. The CDR3 region has the DNA TGCACCAGCAGCCGCGAGGATGAAGCTTTCTTT.

The CDR3 region has the DNA TGTGCCAGCAGGGAGGATGGACTGAACACTGAAGCTTTCTTT. Protein sequence: CASREDGLNTEAFF. This sequence joins TRBV2 and TRBJ1-1, with D uncertain. V lost 6 bases and J 0 bases, leaving 11 bases between the germline ends. This CDR3 has 14 amino acids. The V gene's germline CDR1 is SNHLY and CDR2 FYNNEI.

The genes are TRBV10-3 and TRBJ2-5; D unclear. There are 12 residues in the CDR3. Trimming shortened V by 2 bases and J by 5 bases, and 6 bases separated the two germline ends. Per the germline V gene, CDR1 is ENHRY and CDR2 is SYGVKD. DNA of the CDR3: TGTGCCATCAGTGAGATGTTGGAGACCCAGTACTTC. Translated: CAISEMLETQYF.

The CDR3 is CASSVDVRSGNTIYF. As DNA, the CDR3 is TGTGCCAGCAGCGTGGACGTACGCTCTGGAAACACCATATATTTT. The rearrangement joins TRBV9 to TRBJ1-3; unclear D gene. V lost 2 bases to trimming and J lost 0 bases, with 9 bases between them. The CDR3 length is 15 residues. Germline V lookup: CDR1 SGDLS, CDR2 YYNGEE.

The rearrangement links TRBV6-5 to TRBJ1-2, with a tentative D call TRBD1 (5 bases). Per the germline V gene, CDR1 is MNHEY and CDR2 is SVGAGI. V lost 6 bases and J 2 bases, leaving 13 bases between the germline ends. The CDR3 loop spans 14 amino acids. CDR3 sequence (DNA): TGTGCCAGCAGGACCGGGACGGTGAACTATGGCTACACCTTC. Its translation is CASRTGTVNYGYTF.

This clone was detected only a few times. V is TRBV19 and J is TRBJ2-2; D is undetermined. The germline V gene has CDR1 LNHDA and CDR2 SQIVND (reference sequence). The ends were cut back, 7 bases at V and 0 bases at J, with 9 bases in the middle. This CDR3 spans 14 amino acids. CDR3 residues: CASKQNTNTGELFF. CDR3 in DNA: TGTGCCAGTAAACAGAATACGAACACCGGGGAGCTGTTTTTT.